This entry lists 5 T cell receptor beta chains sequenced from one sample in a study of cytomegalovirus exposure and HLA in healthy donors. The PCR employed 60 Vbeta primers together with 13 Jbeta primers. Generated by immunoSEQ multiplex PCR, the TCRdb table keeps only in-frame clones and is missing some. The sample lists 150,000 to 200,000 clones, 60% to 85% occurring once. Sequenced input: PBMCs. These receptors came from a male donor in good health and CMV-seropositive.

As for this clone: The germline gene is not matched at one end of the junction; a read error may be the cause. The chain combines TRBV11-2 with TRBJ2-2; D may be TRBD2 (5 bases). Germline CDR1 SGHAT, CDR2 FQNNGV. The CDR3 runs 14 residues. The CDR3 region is CAGSPSTAAGELFF. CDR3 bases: TGTGCCGGCAGCCCAAGCACAGCGGCCGGGGAGCTGTTTTTT.

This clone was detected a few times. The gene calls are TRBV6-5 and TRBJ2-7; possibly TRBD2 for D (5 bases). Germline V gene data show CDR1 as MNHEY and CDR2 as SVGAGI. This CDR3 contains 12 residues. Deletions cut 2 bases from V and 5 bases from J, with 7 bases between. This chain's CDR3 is CASSYDGDEQYF. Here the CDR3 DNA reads TGTGCCAGCAGTTACGACGGGGACGAGCAGTACTTC.

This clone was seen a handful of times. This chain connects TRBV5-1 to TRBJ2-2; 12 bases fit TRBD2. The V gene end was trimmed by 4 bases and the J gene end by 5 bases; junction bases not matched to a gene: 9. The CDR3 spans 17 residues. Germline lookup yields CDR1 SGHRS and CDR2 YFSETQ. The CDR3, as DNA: TGCGCCAGCAGCATGCGACTAGCGGGGGAAGGGACCGGGGAGCTGTTTTTT. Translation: CASSMRLAGEGTGELFF.

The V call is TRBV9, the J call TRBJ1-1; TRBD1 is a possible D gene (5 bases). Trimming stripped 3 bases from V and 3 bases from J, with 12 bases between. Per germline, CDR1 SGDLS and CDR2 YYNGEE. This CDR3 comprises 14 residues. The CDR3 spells CASSGRALDTEAFF. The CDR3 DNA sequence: TGTGCCAGCAGCGGCAGGGCCTTGGACACTGAAGCTTTCTTT.

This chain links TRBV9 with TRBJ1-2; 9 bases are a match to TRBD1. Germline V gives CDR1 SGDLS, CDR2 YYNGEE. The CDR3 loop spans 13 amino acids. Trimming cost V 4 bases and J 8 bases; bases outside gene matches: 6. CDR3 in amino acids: CASSNDRGSGYTF. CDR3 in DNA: TGTGCCAGCAGCAACGACAGGGGGAGCGGCTACACCTTC.